A selection of T cell receptor beta chains follows, all from one sample in a study of OX40 agonist ivuxolimab in advanced cancers. The method was immunoSEQ multiplex PCR; TCRdb's version includes in-frame clones alone and lacks a portion of them. The table shows roughly 84,000 clones, with 81% occurring only once. The sample in question was CD4+ or CD8+ T cells sorted from blood, obtained in a trial of the OX40 agonist ivuxolimab. These receptors were collected from an adult with an advanced solid tumor such as melanoma, head and neck, liver or kidney cancer. Each CDR3 is given with its conserved first and last residue. Each record gives: clone size, D gene, J gene, V gene, CDR3 DNA, CDR3 protein. D genes are given only for firm matches. Clone size is stated in some rows and not others, as once, few, many or a class when expanded.

abundance: NA
d_gene: NA
j_gene: TRBJ2-5
v_gene: TRBV6-5
CDR3nt: TGTGCCAGCAGTTACTCGGGCACCCAAGAGACCCAGTACTTC
CDR3aa: CASSYSGTQETQYF

abundance: NA
d_gene: NA
j_gene: TRBJ1-1
v_gene: TRBV6-5
CDR3nt: TGTGCCAGCAGTTACTCCCCCAAAGGTCTTGGAGCTTTCTTT
CDR3aa: CASSYSPKGLGAFF

abundance: NA
d_gene: NA
j_gene: TRBJ1-1
v_gene: TRBV5-1
CDR3nt: TGCGCCAGCAAGTGGGAGACCCGGAGGAACACTGAAGCTTTCTTT
CDR3aa: CASKWETRRNTEAFF

abundance: NA
d_gene: NA
j_gene: TRBJ1-5
v_gene: TRBV5-1
CDR3nt: TGCGCCAGCAGCTTGGAGGGAGAACAGCCCCAGCATTTT
CDR3aa: CASSLEGEQPQHF

abundance: NA
d_gene: NA
j_gene: TRBJ1-6
v_gene: TRBV6-5
CDR3nt: TGTGCCAGCAGTCCCTTCTCCTATAATTCACCCCTCCACTTT
CDR3aa: CASSPFSYNSPLHF

abundance: NA
d_gene: NA
j_gene: TRBJ2-1
v_gene: TRBV5-1
CDR3nt: TGCGCCAGCGGGGGGTTCGATTCCTCCTACAATGAGCAGTTCTTC
CDR3aa: CASGGFDSSYNEQFF

abundance: NA
d_gene: NA
j_gene: TRBJ1-1
v_gene: TRBV19
CDR3nt: TGTGCCAGTAGTGTGTGGAGCCCCCACGGGGTCACTGAAGCTTTCTTT
CDR3aa: CASSVWSPHGVTEAFF

abundance: NA
d_gene: NA
j_gene: TRBJ1-1
v_gene: TRBV6-5
CDR3nt: TGTGCCAGCAGTTCCCAGGGGTTTTTTAACACTGAAGCTTTCTTT
CDR3aa: CASSSQGFFNTEAFF

abundance: NA
d_gene: NA
j_gene: TRBJ2-3
v_gene: TRBV30
CDR3nt: TGTGCCTGGAGTGTAAGTCAGATCACAGATACGCAGTATTTT
CDR3aa: CAWSVSQITDTQYF

abundance: NA
d_gene: NA
j_gene: TRBJ2-2
v_gene: TRBV19
CDR3nt: TGTGCCAGTAGTATACCCAGCGGCTGGACCGGGGAGCTGTTTTTT
CDR3aa: CASSIPSGWTGELFF

abundance: NA
d_gene: NA
j_gene: TRBJ1-2
v_gene: TRBV27
CDR3nt: TGTGCCAGCAGCTCCACCCATTCATCGAGTGGCTACACCTTC
CDR3aa: CASSSTHSSSGYTF

abundance: NA
d_gene: TRBD1
j_gene: TRBJ2-1
v_gene: TRBV2
CDR3nt: TGTGCCAGCAGTTACTGGACAGGGTCCGGCAATGAGCAGTTCTTC
CDR3aa: CASSYWTGSGNEQFF

abundance: NA
d_gene: TRBD1
j_gene: TRBJ2-2
v_gene: TRBV10-3
CDR3nt: TGTGCCATCAGAGACAGGGGGAGGACCGCCGGGGAGCTGTTTTTT
CDR3aa: CAIRDRGRTAGELFF

abundance: few
d_gene: NA
j_gene: TRBJ2-1
v_gene: TRBV9
CDR3nt: TGTGCCAGCAGCGGAGGCTACGGGTCCCGGGGAGAGCAGTTCTTC
CDR3aa: CASSGGYGSRGEQFF

abundance: NA
d_gene: NA
j_gene: TRBJ2-1
v_gene: TRBV7-3
CDR3nt: TGTGCCAGCAGCTTCGACAGGACAACTTTCAATGAGCAGTTCTTC
CDR3aa: CASSFDRTTFNEQFF

abundance: NA
d_gene: TRBD2
j_gene: TRBJ2-7
v_gene: TRBV9
CDR3nt: TGTGCCAGCAGCCGCGGGAGACCTACCTACGAGCAGTACTTC
CDR3aa: CASSRGRPTYEQYF

abundance: NA
d_gene: NA
j_gene: TRBJ1-3
v_gene: TRBV5-5
CDR3nt: TGTGCCAGCAGCTTAAGGTCTGAGGGCTCTGGAAACACCATATATTTT
CDR3aa: CASSLRSEGSGNTIYF

abundance: once
d_gene: NA
j_gene: TRBJ2-2
v_gene: TRBV5-8
CDR3nt: TGTGCCAGCAGCCCACGGGGACAACTCACCGGGGAGCTGTTTTTT
CDR3aa: CASSPRGQLTGELFF

abundance: once
d_gene: NA
j_gene: TRBJ2-1
v_gene: TRBV19
CDR3nt: TGTGCCAGTAGTATAGCCGGCGCGAGGAACGAGCAGTTCTTC
CDR3aa: CASSIAGARNEQFF

abundance: NA
d_gene: NA
j_gene: TRBJ1-1
v_gene: TRBV7-2
CDR3nt: TGTGCCAGCAGCTCCCTTGGGGGGGTATACACTGAAGCTTTCTTT
CDR3aa: CASSSLGGVYTEAFF

abundance: NA
d_gene: NA
j_gene: TRBJ2-7
v_gene: TRBV5-1
CDR3nt: TGCGCCAGCAGCTTGGTAGGACACGGAACTTACGAGCAGTACTTC
CDR3aa: CASSLVGHGTYEQYF

abundance: few
d_gene: NA
j_gene: TRBJ1-5
v_gene: TRBV7-2
CDR3nt: TGTGCCAGCAGCTTATTCTCTAGCAATCAGCCCCAGCATTTT
CDR3aa: CASSLFSSNQPQHF

abundance: NA
d_gene: TRBD2
j_gene: TRBJ2-7
v_gene: TRBV11-2
CDR3nt: TGTGCCAGCAGCTTAGAGTTAGCGGGTACCTACGAGCAGTACTTC
CDR3aa: CASSLELAGTYEQYF

abundance: NA
d_gene: NA
j_gene: TRBJ2-1
v_gene: TRBV13
CDR3nt: TGTGCCAGCAGCTTAGCGGGCTCCCGCAATGAGCAGTTCTTC
CDR3aa: CASSLAGSRNEQFF

abundance: NA
d_gene: TRBD2
j_gene: TRBJ2-1
v_gene: TRBV9
CDR3nt: TGTGCCAGCAGCGCCCGCTCTAGCGGGAGAGTGAATGAGCAGTTCTTC
CDR3aa: CASSARSSGRVNEQFF

abundance: NA
d_gene: NA
j_gene: TRBJ2-3
v_gene: TRBV9
CDR3nt: TGTGCCAGCAGCGTAGGGGGAATGGCGGGATATACGCAGTATTTT
CDR3aa: CASSVGGMAGYTQYF

abundance: NA
d_gene: NA
j_gene: TRBJ1-3
v_gene: TRBV27
CDR3nt: TGTGCCAGCAGGGCCCGAGTCTCTGGAAACACCATATATTTT
CDR3aa: CASRARVSGNTIYF

abundance: NA
d_gene: NA
j_gene: TRBJ2-1
v_gene: TRBV7-3
CDR3nt: TGTGCCAGCAGCTTAATGCCCAGCTCCTACAATGAGCAGTTCTTC
CDR3aa: CASSLMPSSYNEQFF

abundance: NA
d_gene: NA
j_gene: TRBJ2-6
v_gene: TRBV6-4
CDR3nt: TGTGCCAGCAGTACCTATGCAGGTGGCGGTGGGGCCAACGTCCTGACTTTC
CDR3aa: CASSTYAGGGGANVLTF

abundance: once
d_gene: NA
j_gene: TRBJ1-3
v_gene: TRBV5-4
CDR3nt: TGTGCCAGCAGCCAAGCTAAGATGGGAGCTGGAAACACCATATATTTT
CDR3aa: CASSQAKMGAGNTIYF

abundance: NA
d_gene: TRBD2
j_gene: TRBJ2-2
v_gene: TRBV6-6
CDR3nt: TGTGCCAGCAGTTTCCTAGCGGCGAACACCGGGGAGCTGTTTTTT
CDR3aa: CASSFLAANTGELFF

abundance: NA
d_gene: NA
j_gene: TRBJ2-1
v_gene: TRBV19
CDR3nt: TGTGCCAGTAGTATTTACAATGAGCAGTTCTTC
CDR3aa: CASSIYNEQFF

abundance: NA
d_gene: TRBD1
j_gene: TRBJ2-7
v_gene: TRBV2
CDR3nt: TGTGCCAGCGATGCTTCCGGGACAGGGGTCGACGAGCAGTACTTC
CDR3aa: CASDASGTGVDEQYF

abundance: NA
d_gene: NA
j_gene: TRBJ1-2
v_gene: TRBV9
CDR3nt: TGTGCCAGCAGCGTAGGAAGCAGTGGCTACACCTTC
CDR3aa: CASSVGSSGYTF

abundance: NA
d_gene: TRBD1
j_gene: TRBJ2-7
v_gene: TRBV5-4
CDR3nt: TGTGCCAGCAGCTTGCCGCCGGGACAGGGCGACTACGAGCAGTACTTC
CDR3aa: CASSLPPGQGDYEQYF

abundance: NA
d_gene: NA
j_gene: TRBJ1-1
v_gene: TRBV5-4
CDR3nt: TGTGCCAGCAGCGGACCCGACAGGTGGAACACTGAAGCTTTCTTT
CDR3aa: CASSGPDRWNTEAFF

abundance: NA
d_gene: NA
j_gene: TRBJ1-1
v_gene: TRBV27
CDR3nt: TGTGCCAGCAGTTTAGTGCCGGGGGCTGAAGCTTTCTTT
CDR3aa: CASSLVPGAEAFF

abundance: NA
d_gene: NA
j_gene: TRBJ2-7
v_gene: TRBV7-9
CDR3nt: TGTGCCAGCAGTCCCGAAGGGGCCCACTACGAGCAGTACTTC
CDR3aa: CASSPEGAHYEQYF

abundance: NA
d_gene: NA
j_gene: TRBJ2-7
v_gene: TRBV27
CDR3nt: TGTGCCAGCAGTCCCATTCCGGGGCAGCAGTACTTC
CDR3aa: CASSPIPGQQYF

abundance: NA
d_gene: NA
j_gene: TRBJ2-7
v_gene: TRBV4-3
CDR3nt: TGCGCCAGCAGCCGCCAGGTGGGGCAGGCGAGCTCCTACGAGCAGTACTTC
CDR3aa: CASSRQVGQASSYEQYF

abundance: NA
d_gene: TRBD1
j_gene: TRBJ2-2
v_gene: TRBV6-1
CDR3nt: TGTGCCAGCAGTGAGGGAGACAGGGTAAAGGTGTTTTTT
CDR3aa: CASSEGDRVKVFF

abundance: NA
d_gene: NA
j_gene: TRBJ2-2
v_gene: TRBV9
CDR3nt: TGTGCCAGCAGCGTAGAGGGCAACAGAAACACCGGGGAGCTGTTTTTT
CDR3aa: CASSVEGNRNTGELFF

abundance: NA
d_gene: TRBD2
j_gene: TRBJ2-5
v_gene: TRBV18
CDR3nt: TGTGCCAGCTCGGAGACGGGGGGGCAACCCCAAGAGACCCAGTACTTC
CDR3aa: CASSETGGQPQETQYF

abundance: NA
d_gene: NA
j_gene: TRBJ1-1
v_gene: TRBV21-1
CDR3nt: TGTGCCAGCAGCGCAAACTGGGGCAAGAGCACTGAAGCTTTCTTT
CDR3aa: CASSANWGKSTEAFF

abundance: NA
d_gene: NA
j_gene: TRBJ2-5
v_gene: TRBV18
CDR3nt: TGTGCCAGCTCACCCTCTCAACAGGGGACCCAGTACTTC
CDR3aa: CASSPSQQGTQYF

abundance: NA
d_gene: NA
j_gene: TRBJ1-3
v_gene: TRBV11-2
CDR3nt: TGTGCCAGCGAAAGCCCAGGGGCCTCTGGAAACACCATATATTTT
CDR3aa: CASESPGASGNTIYF

abundance: once
d_gene: NA
j_gene: TRBJ1-2
v_gene: TRBV20-1
CDR3nt: TGCAGGCCACAGGGCGTGCATGGCTACACCTTC
CDR3aa: CRPQGVHGYTF

abundance: NA
d_gene: NA
j_gene: TRBJ1-6
v_gene: TRBV5-8
CDR3nt: TGTGCCAGCAGCTCAACTCTCAGCATGTCACCCCTCCACTTT
CDR3aa: CASSSTLSMSPLHF

abundance: medium-sized
d_gene: NA
j_gene: TRBJ1-2
v_gene: TRBV27
CDR3nt: TGTGCCAGCAGTCCCATGAGTGGGGAGTATGGCTACACCTTC
CDR3aa: CASSPMSGEYGYTF

abundance: few
d_gene: NA
j_gene: TRBJ2-3
v_gene: TRBV9
CDR3nt: TGTGCCAGCAGCGTAGAAGTACCAGATACGCAGTATTTT
CDR3aa: CASSVEVPDTQYF

abundance: NA
d_gene: NA
j_gene: TRBJ1-2
v_gene: TRBV30
CDR3nt: TGTGCCTGGAGTGTAGGGACCGCTAGCTATGGCTACACCTTC
CDR3aa: CAWSVGTASYGYTF

abundance: NA
d_gene: NA
j_gene: TRBJ2-3
v_gene: TRBV7-2
CDR3nt: TGTGCCAGCAGCTCTTACCAGGCCACAGATACGCAGTATTTT
CDR3aa: CASSSYQATDTQYF

abundance: NA
d_gene: NA
j_gene: TRBJ2-1
v_gene: TRBV18
CDR3nt: TGTGCCAGCTCACCCCAAGGGGAGCAACAGTTCTTC
CDR3aa: CASSPQGEQQFF

abundance: NA
d_gene: NA
j_gene: TRBJ1-3
v_gene: TRBV11-2
CDR3nt: TGTGCCAGCAGCTCCCAGAGCCTTGGAAACACCATATATTTT
CDR3aa: CASSSQSLGNTIYF

abundance: NA
d_gene: NA
j_gene: TRBJ2-7
v_gene: TRBV6-5
CDR3nt: TGTGCCAGCAGTTATTCCGGGGGCAAGTACTTC
CDR3aa: CASSYSGGKYF

abundance: NA
d_gene: NA
j_gene: TRBJ1-1
v_gene: TRBV19
CDR3nt: TGTGCCAGTAGTCGGCAGAGGAACACTGAAGCTTTCTTT
CDR3aa: CASSRQRNTEAFF

abundance: NA
d_gene: TRBD2
j_gene: TRBJ2-1
v_gene: TRBV6-4
CDR3nt: TGTGCCAGCAGTGCCGGACTAGCGGGAGATGAGCAGTTCTTC
CDR3aa: CASSAGLAGDEQFF

abundance: NA
d_gene: TRBD1
j_gene: TRBJ1-4
v_gene: TRBV4-1
CDR3nt: TGCGCCAGCAGCCAAGATAGTGGGACAGGGGGGGAAAAACTGTTTTTT
CDR3aa: CASSQDSGTGGEKLFF

abundance: NA
d_gene: NA
j_gene: TRBJ2-1
v_gene: TRBV7-9
CDR3nt: TGTGCCAGCAGCTTAGCGCTAACCCAGGGCAATGAGCAGTTCTTC
CDR3aa: CASSLALTQGNEQFF